The rows below give T cell receptor beta chains drawn from one sample of a study of blood T cell repertoires in COVID-19. Method: immunoSEQ multiplex PCR; TCRdb's copy keeps in-frame clones and lacks some. The sample yields 250,000 to 300,000 clones, about 90% seen once. Specimen: peripheral blood. All receptors come from a woman aged 50 to 60 who had recovered from COVID-19. Both conserved end residues are trimmed from each CDR3. Expanded clones are given a class, and other clones once, few, many or no size at all.

-,TRBV5-5,TRBJ1-1,ASSSNAGARTEAF
-,TRBV7-2,TRBJ1-2,ASSSRGTGTGYT
-,TRBV13,TRBJ1-1,ASSLEGQVIVGAF
-,TRBV5-1,TRBJ1-2,ASSLGQGNYGYT
-,TRBV9,TRBJ2-5,ASSLGLAGGSWETQY
many,TRBV7-2,TRBJ1-2,ASSLGFRRLSANYGYT
-,TRBV11-2,TRBJ2-7,ASSLEQGYEQY
few,TRBV27,TRBJ2-7,ASSSTRTGTYEQY
-,TRBV28,TRBJ2-1,ASLTSGVAFNEQF
-,TRBV9,TRBJ2-7,ASSSRTSGGAIEQY
few,TRBV3-1/TRBV3-2,TRBJ1-3,ASSHRDTSGNTIY
once,TRBV7-3,TRBJ2-3,ASSLRGPGQGTDTQY
-,TRBV5-1,TRBJ2-2,ASSLLIGTGELF
-,TRBV18,TRBJ1-2,ASSPEAERLINYGYT
-,TRBV27,TRBJ2-1,ASSREVSGRAGNEQF
once,TRBV5-5,TRBJ1-3,ASSKGTATSGNTIY
-,TRBV6-5,TRBJ1-1,ASSYSTLNTEAF
-,TRBV30,TRBJ2-7,AWNRPLNEQY
few,TRBV5-6,TRBJ1-1,ASSLGTFRRAF
-,TRBV5-4,TRBJ2-7,ASSPQTRAGEQY
-,TRBV6-5,TRBJ2-2,ASSWDTQNTGELF
-,TRBV19,TRBJ1-2,ASSPGTGQALYGYT
-,TRBV11-3,TRBJ1-6,ASSLGGKNSPLH
-,TRBV18,TRBJ1-1,ASSPLKGGFGTEAF
few,TRBV20-1,TRBJ1-1,SAGGYTEAF
-,TRBV7-7,TRBJ2-5,ASSDRQGALETQY
-,TRBV13,TRBJ1-1,ASSPRTRVTEAF
-,TRBV6-5,TRBJ1-1,ASMRGGTEAF
-,TRBV7-7,TRBJ2-1,ASSLGQALYNEQF
-,TRBV24-1,TRBJ2-4,ATSGTSGGKNIQY
-,TRBV27,TRBJ1-6,ASSETGWLSPLH
-,TRBV6-5,TRBJ1-2,ASSYSWGQGKNGYT
-,TRBV6-5,TRBJ1-2,ASRYRDRNYGYT
once,TRBV5-1,TRBJ1-2,ASSFPGGYGYT
-,TRBV9,TRBJ1-2,ASSGLGGGGGYGYT
-,TRBV6-5,TRBJ1-2,ASSYRFLGGSYGYT
-,TRBV21-1,TRBJ2-7,ASSNEPPHAGEQY
-,TRBV10-3,TRBJ2-5,AISERGQETQY
-,TRBV6-2/TRBV6-3,TRBJ2-4,ASSYEGLAGGRQY